This entry features one T cell receptor (beta chain) sequence. The specificity of this receptor is unknown. It has no much larger one-base neighbor in the sample; base qualities were not kept. To be included, a participant needed at least one PBMC sample from before ART initiation plus at least two post-ART samples. Treatment was received in the United States of America by all participants with HIV. Cryopreserved samples of about 1-11 million PBMC were thawed and washed before DNA extraction. At the time of the earliest PBMC sample, participants with HIV were aged between roughly 20 and 54 years. PBMC samples were contributed by each participant from 1-4 timepoints before ART initiation and 2-8 timepoints after ART initiation, with a median of 7 samples. Serial HIV viral load, CD4+ T-cell count, ART history and demographic data were obtained for every participant. Genomic DNA was extracted from unsorted PBMC with a Qiagen kit on a QIAcube, processed in batches of 12 samples.

The immunoSEQ hsTCRB v3.0 assay was used at survey level resolution to sequence the TRB variable region. The target sequencing depth for TRB was roughly 40,000-50,000 T-cell genomes per sample. TRB libraries were pooled and sequenced on an Illumina MiSeq using a v3 150-cycle kit. As for the authors' bioinformatics: Analysis of repertoires was carried out in R inside a reproducible Nextflow workflow spanning QC, data transformation and analysis. LymphoSeq2, an R package for exploring AIRR-Seq data, was used to implement the custom analyses. A handful of samples that produced fewer than 5000 total TRB sequences were removed, so under 200 HIV repertoires were analyzed. Among the roughly 190 retained HIV repertoires, around 60 were collected before ART initiation and 129 were collected after ART initiation. Repertoires were downsampled to 5000 TRB nucleotide sequences, with summary statistics averaged over 100 downsampling iterations. Only TRB sequences with CDR3 regions of at least seven amino acids were retained for analysis. Diversity was assessed using a clonality score derived from Shannon entropy and using the Gini coefficient. Repertoire networks linked the top 5000 CDR3 amino acid sequences whenever two sequences differed by an edit distance of one. Antigen specificity groups and MHC restriction were predicted for TRB CDR3 amino acid sequences with GLIPH2. Known CMV, EBV, HIV or tissue antigen associations were flagged by matching CDR3 amino acid sequences against VDJdb and McPAS-TCR. Pre-ART, post-ART and control groups were compared with Wilcoxon signed-rank tests and Holm-Bonferroni correction. As stored in TCRdb, this immuneACCESS dataset retains in-frame rearrangements with V and J assigned. A fraction of the clones does not appear; measured against another copy, unresolved V genes explain less than half of the discrepancy, and the remainder lacks a known reason. The D gene and trimming were derived from the DNA, and the V and J assignments and clone size from that table. Counted in this sample were tens of thousands of clones; about 86% of them appeared once. The biggest ten clones account for about 4.5% of the sample.

Including cysteine and phenylalanine, the CDR3 has 16 amino acids. Only CDR3 DNA is held: 48 bases, read in frame from base 1. The germline V gene supplies CDR1 SGHRS and CDR2 YFSETQ. V and J are trimmed by 2 bases and 7 bases, and the gene matches miss 9 bases of the junction. This sample is part of a study of long-term antiretroviral therapy in people with HIV (dated by TCRdb to the early 2020s). Background on the whole study: The earliest samples were collected about a decade before the 2015 WHO recommendation for immediate ART, when ART was typically delayed until CD4 counts fell. No cross-contamination during QIAcube processing was seen in test extractions of a monoclonal T-cell line run alongside 33 polyclonal samples. About two fifths of the roughly 30 participants with HIV were female. A total of 192 cryopreserved PBMC samples came from roughly 30 adults with confirmed HIV infection and were collected serially over a mean of roughly 6 years (range 1-12). Whether ART initiation and durable HIV suppression were associated with changes in peripheral blood TRB repertoire composition and diversity was tested in a retrospective serial study. The full study reports these points: ART initiation was associated with a significant increase in TRB diversity, but diversity stayed significantly below transplant donor controls even after long-term ART. Inferences about post-ART repertoire changes are limited because no data were available on ART adherence, viral resistance or therapy changes. Since PBMC availability was limited, sequencing covered only the TCR beta chain, with no alpha chain pairing. CDR3 length ranges in HIV repertoires were narrower than in controls, and network structure suggested an antigen-experienced repertoire with only a slight naive shift after ART. The repertoire was dominated across all time points by expanded TRB clones identified before ART initiation, although this dominance was seen to fluctuate and to decrease in many PLHIV after ART. Because pre-ART samples had limited cell numbers, profiling was done on unsorted PBMC rather than on sorted CD4+ and CD8+ T cells. The samples span the years 2004 to 2017, and the ART regimens used may be less effective than current regimens.

The chain couples TRBV5-1 to TRBJ1-4; 9 central bases correspond to TRBD1. The starting material was unsorted PBMCs, obtained 1.3 years after starting antiretroviral therapy. The TCR comes from a man aged 60 to 75 with HIV. The sequenced DNA: TGCGCCAGCAGCTTCTGGGACAGGGATGGGGGTGAAAAACTGTTTTTT. This yields the protein CASSFWDRDGGEKLFF.